A single sample is the source of the 32 T cell receptor beta chains below, sequenced in a study of beta chain features in type 1 diabetes. Reverse transcription of all isolated RNA meant that expressed TCRB transcripts were sequenced. Profiled with immunoSEQ multiplex PCR; TCRdb holds only in-frame clones, not every one. The table records hundreds of thousands of clones, about 14% of them present only once. Sequencing was performed on naive CD4+ T cells from blood. All receptors come from a man between 18 and 29 years old in good health.

The J gene is TRBJ2-2, the V gene TRBV28, with a weak D call TRBD2 (5 bases). In germline, CDR1 is MDHEN, CDR2 SYDVKM. This CDR3 comprises 15 residues. Between the trimmed V and J ends, which lost 3 bases and 5 bases, there was a span of 13 bases. In DNA, the CDR3 is TGTGCCAGCAGTTTTAGGGCTACGGGGACCGGGGAGCTGTTTTTT. It codes for CASSFRATGTGELFF.

The chain employs TRBV7-2 and TRBJ2-2; D ambiguous. Trimming stripped 5 bases from V and 8 bases from J, with 15 bases between. This CDR3 has 14 residues. Germline V gives CDR1 SGHTA, CDR2 FQGNSA. This CDR3 reads CASSQTPGTGELFF. CDR3 DNA sequence: TGTGCCAGCAGCCAAACCCCTGGTACTGGGGAGCTGTTTTTT. The full variable domain, with the rest looked up from reference TRBV7-2 and TRBJ2-2, is GAGVSQSPSNKVTEKGKDVELRCDPISGHTALYWYRQSLGQGLEFLIYFQGNSAPDKSGLPSDRFSAERTGGSVSTLTIQRTQQEDSAVYLCASSQTPGTGELFFGEGSRLTVL.

The table lists this clone with a few counts. This chain links TRBV7-2 with TRBJ1-1; D might be TRBD1 (5 bases). Trimming left V 1 base short and J 11 bases short, with 11 bases between. Germline-derived CDR1 and CDR2 are SGHTA and FQGNSA. The length of the CDR3 is 12 residues. The CDR3: CASSLDQGIAFF. The CDR3 bases are TGTGCCAGCAGCTTAGACCAGGGTATCGCTTTCTTT.

The V gene is TRBV9, the J gene TRBJ2-2; D not resolved. V was shortened by 0 bases and J by 7 bases, with 4 bases between the two germline ends. The germline CDR1 and CDR2 sequences are SGDLS and YYNGEE. The CDR3 runs 12 residues. In DNA, the CDR3 is TGTGCCAGCAGCGTAGGAGACGGGGAGCTGTTTTTT. This gives the protein CASSVGDGELFF.

The chain uses TRBV28 and TRBJ1-6; D not resolved. This CDR3 contains 10 residues. Germline V lookup: CDR1 MDHEN, CDR2 SYDVKM. The germline V and J ends were trimmed by 5 bases and 12 bases, with 5 bases remaining between them. DNA of the CDR3: TGTGCCAGCAGTCAAGGACCCCTCCACTTT. Translating it yields CASSQGPLHF.

This clone was counted between two and nine times. The chain joins TRBV15 to TRBJ2-1; D remains ambiguous. V was pared by 3 bases and J by 4 bases, with 1 base between. The CDR3 runs 11 residues. Germline lookup yields CDR1 LNHNV and CDR2 YYDKDF (reference sequence). The CDR3 region has the DNA TGTGCCACCAGCAGGTACAATGAGCAGTTCTTC. It specifies CATSRYNEQFF.

A few counts support this clone. The chain uses TRBV7-9 and TRBJ2-2; a possible D gene is TRBD2 (5 bases). The V end was cut by 1 base, the J end by 6 bases, with 9 bases between. This CDR3 has 14 residues. From germline, CDR1 is SEHNR and CDR2 FQNEAQ (reference sequence). The chain's CDR3 is CASSLELDAGELFF. CDR3 in DNA: TGTGCCAGCAGCTTAGAACTAGACGCCGGGGAGCTGTTTTTT. The whole variable domain, filled in from reference TRBV7-9 and TRBJ2-2, reads DTGVSQNPRHKITKRGQNVTFRCDPISEHNRLYWYRQTLGQGPEFLTYFQNEAQLEKSRLLSDRFSAERPKGSFSTLEIQRTEQGDSAMYLCASSLELDAGELFFGEGSRLTVL.

The chain couples TRBV11-2 to TRBJ1-2; D perhaps matches TRBD1 (5 bases). The V and J ends lost 1 base and 4 bases respectively, with 10 bases between them. Germline values: CDR1 SGHAT, CDR2 FQNNGV. CDR3 length equals 14 residues. The CDR3 coding sequence is TGTGCCAGCAGCTTAGTTGTGGGACCCTATGGCTACACCTTC. This translates into CASSLVVGPYGYTF.

This CDR3 reads CASTPRGHRDEQFF. Here the CDR3 DNA reads TGTGCTAGCACGCCCAGGGGTCATAGGGATGAGCAGTTCTTC. The chain recombines TRBV12-5 with TRBJ2-1, with D possibly matching TRBD1 (6 bases). Looked up from germline, CDR1 is LGHNT and CDR2 is FRNRAP. The CDR3 extends over 14 amino acids. V dropped 9 bases and J dropped 8 bases, with 20 bases sitting between them. The full variable domain, in which reference TRBV12-5 and TRBJ2-1 provide the parts outside the CDR3, is DARVTQTPRHKVTEMGQEVTMRCQPILGHNTVFWYRQTMMQGLELLAYFRNRAPLDDSGMPKDRFSAEMPDATLATLKIQPSEPRDSAVYFCASTPRGHRDEQFFGPGTRLTVL.

On this clone itself: The same CDR3 also results from other DNA sequences found in this sample. The V and J genes are TRBV9 and TRBJ2-2; D gene unclear. Germline loops: CDR1 SGDLS, CDR2 YYNGEE. With 0 bases removed from V and 6 bases from J, the gap between germline ends came to 3 bases. The CDR3 consists of 12 residues. This CDR3 is CASSVVSGELFF. The CDR3 coding sequence is TGTGCCAGCAGCGTAGTTTCCGGGGAGCTGTTTTTT.

This clone showed up just a few times. J is TRBJ1-1 and V is TRBV7-9; D not certain. The length of the CDR3 is 14 residues. The germline gives CDR1 SEHNR, CDR2 FQNEAQ (reference sequence). V shed 3 bases and J shed 7 bases, with 15 bases lying between them. The CDR3 sequence: CASSFQRGTGEAFF. The CDR3, as DNA: TGTGCCAGCAGCTTCCAACGGGGAACTGGTGAAGCTTTCTTT.

This clone was seen only a few times. V usage is TRBV5-1 and J usage is TRBJ2-3; D not resolved. CDR1 SGHRS and CDR2 YFSETQ come from the germline V gene. This CDR3 contains 15 residues. The V end lost 1 base, the J end lost 0 bases, and 9 bases lay between the germline ends. The CDR3 region has the DNA TGCGCCAGCAGCTTGATGTCCTCTAGCACAGATACGCAGTATTTT. This sequence encodes CASSLMSSSTDTQYF.

The V gene is TRBV27, the J gene TRBJ1-3, with D unresolved. V was trimmed by 3 bases and J by 2 bases, leaving 14 bases between them. Per the germline V gene, CDR1 is MNHEY and CDR2 is SMNVEV (reference sequence). The CDR3 contains 16 residues. The CDR3 region has the DNA TGTGCCAGCAGTTTGACCGGCAGGTGGACTGGAAACACCATATATTTT. This sequence encodes CASSLTGRWTGNTIYF.

This clone was detected a few times. This chain uses TRBV9 with TRBJ1-2; 8 bases line up with TRBD1. Germline loops: CDR1 SGDLS, CDR2 YYNGEE. V lost 0 bases and J lost 8; bases outside the gene matches: 6. The CDR3 is made up of 14 amino acids. CDR3 sequence reads: CASSVGRGLYGYTF. CDR3 nucleotides: TGTGCCAGCAGCGTAGGCAGGGGGCTGTACGGCTACACCTTC. The full variable domain, completed using reference TRBV9 and TRBJ1-2, is DSGVTQTPKHLITATGQRVTLRCSPRSGDLSVYWYQQSLDQGLQFLIQYYNGEERAKGNILERFSAQQFPDLHSELNLSSLELGDSALYFCASSVGRGLYGYTFGSGTRLTVV.

The chain employs TRBV2 and TRBJ2-1; 12 nucleotides align to TRBD2. CDR1 and CDR2 from the germline V gene are SNHLY and FYNNEI. The junction had 4 bases not matched to a gene; V was cut back by 4 bases and J by 9 bases. The length of the CDR3 is 14 residues. This CDR3 reads CASSGLAGAVEQFF. DNA for the CDR3: TGTGCCAGCAGTGGACTAGCGGGAGCTGTTGAGCAGTTCTTC.

The sample holds a few counts of this clone. The chain carries TRBV11-3 and TRBJ2-3; D possibly corresponds to TRBD1 (5 bases). The CDR3 sequence is 12 residues long. Germline V lookup: CDR1 SGHNT, CDR2 YENEEA. V gave up 4 bases and J gave up 6 bases, with 8 bases separating them. The CDR3: CASSSGPDTQYF. CDR3 sequence (DNA): TGTGCCAGCAGCTCAGGGCCGGATACGCAGTATTTT.

The chain has TRBV7-2 and TRBJ2-7, with D perhaps matching TRBD2 (5 bases). Germline-derived CDR1 and CDR2 are SGHTA and FQGNSA. The CDR3 runs to 13 residues. V was shortened by 3 bases and J by 4 bases, with 10 bases between the two germline ends. The CDR3: CASSFQGSYEQYF. The DNA for the CDR3 is TGTGCCAGCAGCTTCCAAGGGAGTTACGAGCAGTACTTC.

V usage is TRBV6-5 and J usage is TRBJ2-6; no clear D gene. Germline V gene data show CDR1 as MNHEY and CDR2 as SVGAGI. V was trimmed by 6 bases and J by 4 bases, leaving 10 bases between them. The CDR3 contains 14 residues. In nucleotides, the CDR3 is TGTGCCAGCAGCTGGCTTAAGGGGGCCAACGTCCTGACTTTC. Protein product: CASSWLKGANVLTF.

In this sample, this clone turned up a few times. The chain is built from TRBV28 and TRBJ2-6; D gene ambiguous. This CDR3 is 15 amino acids long. Trimming stripped 3 bases from V and 4 bases from J, with 10 bases between. Per germline, CDR1 MDHEN and CDR2 SYDVKM. The CDR3 nucleotides read TGTGCCAGCAGTTTTCGAGGCTCCGGGGCCAACGTCCTGACTTTC. Protein: CASSFRGSGANVLTF.

V usage is TRBV28 and J usage is TRBJ1-2; 9 positions agree with TRBD1. Germline V lookup: CDR1 MDHEN, CDR2 SYDVKM. CDR3 length: 15 residues. The trim removed 4 bases at V and 7 bases at J, leaving 10 bases unmatched. In nucleotides, the CDR3 is TGTGCCAGCAGTTCCGGGGACAGGGTTATGTCTGGCTACACCTTC. Translating gives CASSSGDRVMSGYTF.

The chain uses TRBV7-9 and TRBJ2-1; 10 bases align to TRBD2. The V and J ends lost 1 base and 3 bases, in that order; junction bases with no gene match: 9. This CDR3 spans 18 amino acids. The V gene's germline CDR1 is SEHNR and CDR2 FQNEAQ (reference sequence). The CDR3 loop is CASSLDPSGRVGYNEQFF. For the CDR3, the DNA is TGTGCCAGCAGCTTAGATCCTAGCGGGAGAGTCGGCTACAATGAGCAGTTCTTC.

A few counts support this clone. This chain links TRBV25-1 with TRBJ1-3, with TRBD1 as a possible D gene (5 bases). Germline CDR1 and CDR2: MGHDK and SYGVNS. V was clipped by 3 bases and J by 4 bases, with 10 bases between them. This CDR3 is built from 14 residues. In DNA form, the CDR3 reads TGTGCCAGCAGTGACCCGGGGGTCGGAAACACCATATATTTT. This translates into CASSDPGVGNTIYF.

V and J are TRBV28 and TRBJ1-4; D remains ambiguous. Trimming took off 3 bases at V and 10 bases at J, with 18 bases between the two ends. Looked up from germline, CDR1 is MDHEN and CDR2 is SYDVKM. This CDR3 has 15 amino acids. CDR3 nucleotide sequence: TGTGCCAGCAGTTTCGAGAACACCGGTCGCGGAAAACTGTTTTTT. As protein: CASSFENTGRGKLFF.

The rearrangement links TRBV28 to TRBJ2-7; TRBD1 agrees at 7 bases. Germline V gene data show CDR1 as MDHEN and CDR2 as SYDVKM. V lost 8 bases, J lost 3 bases, and 7 bases stayed unmatched. The CDR3 extends over 13 amino acids. CDR3 region: CASLDRDSYEQYF. In DNA form, the CDR3 reads TGTGCCAGCCTCGACCGGGACAGCTACGAGCAGTACTTC. Using reference TRBV28 and TRBJ2-7 for the parts outside the CDR3, the full variable domain is DVKVTQSSRYLVKRTGEKVFLECVQDMDHENMFWYRQDPGLGLRLIYFSYDVKMKEKGDIPEGYSVSREKKERFSLILESASTNQTSMYLCASLDRDSYEQYFGPGTRLTVT.

The chain uses TRBV5-4 and TRBJ2-5, with 10 bases aligning to TRBD1. The CDR3 covers 16 residues. The V and J ends lost 6 bases and 2 bases, in that order; junction bases with no gene match: 10. Germline assignment: CDR1 SGHNT and CDR2 YYREEE (reference sequence). The CDR3 nucleotides read TGTGCCAGCAATCGACAGGGGGCCCCCTCACAAGAGACCCAGTACTTC. Encoded protein: CASNRQGAPSQETQYF.

The chain combines TRBV27 with TRBJ2-7; tentative D call: TRBD1 (6 bases). The CDR3 runs 19 residues. V was shortened by 0 bases and J by 2 bases, with 23 bases between the two germline ends. In germline, CDR1 is MNHEY, CDR2 SMNVEV (reference sequence). The CDR3 sequence: CASSLSVGGPTYPTYEQYF. The CDR3 bases are TGTGCCAGCAGTTTATCGGTAGGGGGTCCGACATACCCTACCTACGAGCAGTACTTC.

The chain has TRBV7-2 and TRBJ2-3, with a weak D call TRBD2 (6 bases). This CDR3 is 15 amino acids long. From germline, CDR1 is SGHTA and CDR2 FQGNSA. V lost 6 bases to trimming and J lost 1 base, with 14 bases between them. The CDR3 spells CASSWGLGGTDTQYF. The CDR3 DNA reads TGTGCCAGCAGTTGGGGACTTGGGGGCACAGATACGCAGTATTTT.

Note on this clone: This CDR3 is also generated by other DNA sequences in the sample. The rearrangement uses TRBV7-2 and TRBJ1-2; D is ambiguous. This CDR3 is built from 14 residues. The V and J ends lost 1 base and 1 base respectively, with 7 bases between them. Germline-derived CDR1 and CDR2 are SGHTA and FQGNSA. CDR3 sequence: CASSLGSGNYGYTF. The CDR3 DNA sequence: TGTGCCAGCAGCTTAGGTTCGGGTAACTATGGCTACACCTTC.

This clone has more than one count but fewer than ten. The rearrangement joins TRBV4-3 to TRBJ2-7; a weak D match, TRBD2 (6 bases). There are 13 residues in the CDR3. V was shortened by 4 bases and J by 5 bases, with 12 bases between the two germline ends. Looked up from germline, CDR1 is LGHNA and CDR2 is YSLEER. The CDR3 here is CASSPGLFDEQYF. For the CDR3, the DNA is TGCGCCAGCAGCCCCGGACTATTTGACGAGCAGTACTTC.

This clone was seen a handful of times. Here the CDR3 reads CASSLGWSAGQPQHF. For the CDR3, the DNA is TGCGCCAGCAGCTTGGGGTGGAGCGCAGGTCAGCCCCAGCATTTT. The chain recombines TRBV5-1 with TRBJ1-5; D not resolved. Germline lookup yields CDR1 SGHRS and CDR2 YFSETQ. The CDR3 length is 15 residues. V was shortened by 0 bases and J by 6 bases, with 13 bases between the two germline ends.

In this sample, this clone turned up a few times. The V gene is TRBV30, the J gene TRBJ1-5, with D hard to call. The V end lost 1 base, the J end lost 4 bases, and 8 bases lay between the germline ends. The germline gives CDR1 GTSNPN, CDR2 SVGIG (reference sequence). There are 13 residues in the CDR3. The CDR3 spells CAWSASGNQPQHF. CDR3 in DNA: TGTGCCTGGAGTGCCTCTGGGAATCAGCCCCAGCATTTT.

This sequence joins TRBV5-8 and TRBJ1-5; no clear D gene. The CDR3 loop spans 14 amino acids. V was trimmed by 0 bases and J by 4 bases, leaving 8 bases between them. CDR1 and CDR2 (germline): SGHTS, YDEGEE. The CDR3 nucleotides are TGTGCCAGCAGCTTGGCTGGACTGAATCAGCCCCAGCATTTT. Encoded protein: CASSLAGLNQPQHF.